This is a list of T cell receptor beta chains from one sample in a study of post-analysis software for immune sequencing data. TCRdb used MiXCR to reprocess the PCR reads, holding one entry per CDR3 protein. The data hold about 570,000 distinct CDR3 sequences, with 30% to 40% observed a single time. Sequencing used blood. Receptor source: a girl under 18 with multiple sclerosis. Each CDR3 is given with its conserved first and last residue. D genes are given only for firm matches. Not all rows give a size; the values are once, few, many and, for expanded clones, a class.

TRBJ2-5 NA 15 TRBV2 TRBD2 CASTGLAAFGETQYF TGTGCCAGCACCGGTCTAGCGGCGTTCGGGGAGACCCAGTACTTC
TRBJ2-3 NA 15 TRBV18 NA CASSPAGSGEDTQYF TGTGCCAGCTCACCGGCAGGGTCGGGTGAAGATACGCAGTATTTT
TRBJ2-3 NA 15 TRBV12-3/TRBV12-4 NA CASRVRDTSTDAQYF TGTGCCAGCAGGGTACGGGACACATCCACAGATGCGCAGTATTTT
TRBJ2-1 few 15 TRBV12-3/TRBV12-4 TRBD2 CASRPLAGFYNEQFF TGTGCCAGCAGACCCTTAGCGGGGTTCTACAATGAGCAGTTCTTC
TRBJ2-5 NA 13 TRBV2 TRBD1 CASSLRQGKTQYF TGTGCCAGCAGTCTAAGACAGGGGAAGACCCAGTACTTC
TRBJ1-4 NA 13 TRBV2 NA CASRRGGNEKLFF TGTGCCAGCCGCAGGGGCGGGAACGAAAAACTGTTTTTT
TRBJ2-2 NA 15 TRBV14 NA CASSQEFGITGELFF TGTGCCAGCAGCCAAGAATTTGGCATCACCGGGGAGCTGTTTTTT
TRBJ2-5 NA 17 TRBV14 NA CASSQENGAVREETQYF TGTGCCAGCAGCCAAGAGAATGGGGCCGTACGGGAAGAGACCCAGTACTTC
TRBJ2-7 NA 14 TRBV18 NA CASSPREGSYEQYF TGTGCCAGCTCACCACGAGAAGGCTCCTACGAGCAGTACTTC
TRBJ1-3 NA 13 TRBV25-1 NA CASTTGGLNTIYF TGTGCCAGCACCACGGGCGGTTTGAACACCATATATTTT
TRBJ2-3 NA 13 TRBV19 TRBD1 CATSQGATDTQYF TGTGCCACCAGCCAGGGGGCAACAGATACGCAGTATTTT
TRBJ2-1 NA 17 TRBV7-8 TRBD2 CASSLSRVAGGRNEQFF TGTGCCAGCAGCTTATCTAGAGTAGCGGGGGGACGCAATGAGCAGTTCTTC
TRBJ2-3 NA 14 TRBV29-1 NA CSVDTAGHTDTQYF TGCAGCGTTGACACGGCGGGCCATACGGATACGCAGTATTTT
TRBJ2-7 NA 16 TRBV7-6 NA CASSLAGGSSLGEQYF TGTGCCAGCAGCTTAGCAGGAGGGTCTAGCCTTGGCGAGCAGTACTTC
TRBJ2-1 NA 15 TRBV4-1 NA CASSQDWSSGGEQFF TGCGCCAGCAGCCAAGATTGGAGTAGCGGCGGTGAGCAGTTCTTC
TRBJ2-3 NA 12 TRBV12-5 NA CASGSGGDTQYF TGTGCTAGTGGATCAGGAGGAGATACGCAGTATTTT
TRBJ1-1 NA 14 TRBV5-1 TRBD1 CASSQDRGRTEAFF TGCGCCAGCAGCCAGGACAGGGGACGGACTGAAGCTTTCTTT
TRBJ2-1 few 17 TRBV7-2 TRBD2 CASSRQAGGTSYNEQFF TGTGCCAGCAGCCGGCAAGCGGGGGGGACCTCCTACAATGAGCAGTTCTTC
TRBJ2-5 few 12 TRBV20-1 NA CSARERRETQYF TGCAGTGCTAGAGAGAGGAGAGAGACCCAGTACTTC
TRBJ2-7 NA 15 TRBV12-3/TRBV12-4 TRBD1 CASSSTGNPSYEQYF TGTGCCAGCAGTTCGACAGGGAATCCCTCCTACGAGCAGTACTTC
TRBJ2-5 NA 12 TRBV5-8 NA CASNGPAGTQYF TGTGCCAGCAATGGTCCAGCGGGGACCCAGTACTTC
TRBJ1-6 NA 18 TRBV20-1 NA CSATHRQPQGSYNSPLHF TGCAGTGCTACTCACAGACAGCCCCAGGGGTCCTATAATTCACCCCTCCACTTT
TRBJ2-7 few 13 TRBV5-6 NA CASSLFPGYEQYF TGTGCCAGCAGCTTGTTTCCAGGCTACGAGCAGTACTTC
TRBJ2-5 many 11 TRBV11-2 NA CASSSSETQYF TGTGCCAGCAGCTCCTCAGAGACCCAGTACTTC
TRBJ1-2 few 13 TRBV10-3 NA CAISEHLDYGYTF TGTGCCATCTCGGAGCACCTTGACTATGGCTACACCTTC
TRBJ1-2 NA 15 TRBV5-1 NA CASSLGETAKDGYTF TGCGCCAGCAGCTTGGGGGAAACAGCGAAGGATGGCTACACCTTC
TRBJ2-7 NA 13 TRBV12-3/TRBV12-4 NA CASSPTGASEQYF TGTGCCAGCAGTCCCACGGGTGCTAGCGAGCAGTACTTC
TRBJ2-1 NA 15 TRBV5-1 NA CASSLAKRSYNEQFF TGCGCCAGCAGCTTGGCCAAACGCTCCTACAATGAGCAGTTCTTC
TRBJ2-7 NA 17 TRBV15 TRBD1 CATSRDSPRQGYYEQYF TGTGCCACCAGCAGAGATTCGCCGAGACAGGGTTACTACGAGCAGTACTTC
TRBJ2-7 few 14 TRBV7-9 NA CASSLVVGGYEQYF TGTGCCAGCAGCTTAGTCGTCGGAGGCTACGAGCAGTACTTC
TRBJ1-1 NA 13 TRBV2 NA CASSERQGWGAFF TGTGCCAGCAGTGAAAGGCAGGGATGGGGAGCTTTCTTT
TRBJ1-1 NA 14 TRBV15 NA CATSRDKTANRAFF TGTGCCACCAGCAGAGATAAGACGGCTAATCGGGCTTTCTTT
TRBJ2-1 NA 16 TRBV20-1 TRBD2 CSAWGRGGTSVNEQFF TGCAGTGCTTGGGGGAGGGGAGGGACTAGCGTCAATGAGCAGTTCTTC
TRBJ2-5 few 16 TRBV6-5 TRBD1 CASSPGQGAREETQYF TGTGCCAGCAGTCCGGGACAGGGGGCTCGAGAAGAGACCCAGTACTTC
TRBJ2-3 NA 14 TRBV20-1 NA CSVGGAATSDTQYF TGCAGTGTTGGGGGGGCCGCTACTTCAGATACGCAGTATTTT
TRBJ2-7 many 14 TRBV27 NA CASSPLGKTYEQYF TGTGCCAGCAGTCCTCTTGGCAAAACCTACGAGCAGTACTTC
TRBJ2-1 few 15 TRBV5-1 TRBD1 CASSLGGQGTNEQFF TGCGCCAGCAGCTTGGGGGGACAGGGGACGAATGAGCAGTTCTTC
TRBJ2-7 NA 13 TRBV5-1 TRBD1 CASSLDRGREQYF TGCGCCAGCAGCTTAGACAGGGGCCGCGAGCAGTACTTC
TRBJ1-5 few 15 TRBV12-3/TRBV12-4 NA CASSLSPLGNQPQHF TGTGCCAGCAGTTTAAGTCCCCTAGGCAATCAGCCCCAGCATTTT
TRBJ2-6 many 14 TRBV5-1 NA CASSPYSGANVLTF TGCGCCAGCAGCCCGTACTCTGGGGCCAACGTCCTGACTTTC
TRBJ1-2 NA 13 TRBV29-1 NA CSVGGRADYGYTF TGCAGCGTTGGGGGGAGGGCGGACTATGGCTACACCTTC
TRBJ2-5 NA 12 TRBV6-1 NA CASSEREETQYF TGTGCCAGCAGTGAACGCGAAGAGACCCAGTACTTC
TRBJ2-7 NA 15 TRBV4-1 TRBD2 CASSQLGLELDEQYF TGCGCCAGCAGCCAATTGGGACTAGAATTGGACGAGCAGTACTTC
TRBJ2-7 few 13 TRBV5-5 TRBD1 CASSLPTGDEQYF TGTGCCAGCAGCCTGCCGACAGGGGACGAGCAGTACTTC
TRBJ1-2 many 15 TRBV6-5 TRBD1 CASSPGTGRVYGYTF TGTGCCAGCAGCCCCGGGACAGGGCGCGTCTATGGCTACACCTTC
TRBJ2-1 NA 18 TRBV5-1 NA CVSSLAVTSAWINNEQFF TGCGTCAGCAGCTTGGCGGTCACGTCCGCCTGGATTAACAATGAGCAGTTCTTC
TRBJ1-2 few 13 TRBV20-1 NA CSASIWGNYGYTF TGCAGTGCTAGTATTTGGGGGAACTATGGCTACACCTTC
TRBJ2-7 NA 14 TRBV4-1 NA CASSQDRTIYEQYF TGCGCCAGCAGCCAAGACCGGACTATCTACGAGCAGTACTTC
TRBJ2-7 NA 12 TRBV12-3/TRBV12-4 NA CASSLVQYEQYF TGTGCCAGCAGCTTAGTCCAGTACGAGCAGTACTTC
TRBJ2-3 NA 15 TRBV7-9 TRBD2 CASSTTSGEADTQYF TGTGCCAGCAGCACCACTAGCGGGGAAGCAGATACGCAGTATTTT
TRBJ2-2 NA 13 TRBV5-1 NA CASSPTLGGELFF TGCGCCAGCAGCCCGACCCTTGGCGGGGAGCTGTTTTTT
TRBJ1-2 few 14 TRBV29-1 NA CSAAGPGRTYGYTF TGCAGCGCCGCGGGCCCGGGAAGGACCTATGGCTACACCTTC
TRBJ2-1 few 14 TRBV5-1 NA CASSPGDRGRVRFF TGCGCCAGCAGCCCGGGGGATAGGGGTCGTGTTCGGTTCTTC